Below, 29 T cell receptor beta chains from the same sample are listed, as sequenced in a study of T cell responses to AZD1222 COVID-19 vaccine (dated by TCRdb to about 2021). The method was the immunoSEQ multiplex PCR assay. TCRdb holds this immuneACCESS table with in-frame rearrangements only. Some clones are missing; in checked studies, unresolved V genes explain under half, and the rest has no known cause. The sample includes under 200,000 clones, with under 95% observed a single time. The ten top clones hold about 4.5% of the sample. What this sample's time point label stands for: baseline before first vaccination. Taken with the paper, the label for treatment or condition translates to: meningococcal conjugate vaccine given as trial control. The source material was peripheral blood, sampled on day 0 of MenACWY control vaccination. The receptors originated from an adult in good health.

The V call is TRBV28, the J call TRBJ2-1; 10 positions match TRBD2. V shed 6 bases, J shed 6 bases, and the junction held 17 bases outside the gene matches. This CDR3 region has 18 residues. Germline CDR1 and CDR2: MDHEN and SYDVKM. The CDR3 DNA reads TGTGCCAGCAGCGGACCAGGAGACCGAGCGGGAGGGGGCAATGAGCAGTTCTTC. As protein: CASSGPGDRAGGGNEQFF.

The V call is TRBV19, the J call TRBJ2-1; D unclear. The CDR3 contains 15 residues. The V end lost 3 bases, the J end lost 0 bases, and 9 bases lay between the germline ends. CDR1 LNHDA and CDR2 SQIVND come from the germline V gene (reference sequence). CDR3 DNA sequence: TGTGCCAGTAGTATTCCTCCCAGCTCCTACAATGAGCAGTTCTTC. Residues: CASSIPPSSYNEQFF.

CDR3 nucleotide sequence: TGTGCCTGGAGTGTACGAGTCGGTTTATCCGGAAACACCATATATTTT. It translates to CAWSVRVGLSGNTIYF. V is TRBV30 and J is TRBJ1-3; no reliable D call. This CDR3 has 16 amino acids. Trimming left V 0 bases short and J 4 bases short, with 16 bases between. Germline values: CDR1 GTSNPN, CDR2 SVGIG (reference sequence).

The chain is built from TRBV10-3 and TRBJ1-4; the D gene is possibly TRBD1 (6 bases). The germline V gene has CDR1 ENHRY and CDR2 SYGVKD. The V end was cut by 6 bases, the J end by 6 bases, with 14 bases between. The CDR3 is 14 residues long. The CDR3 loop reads CAIRTGPRDEKLFF. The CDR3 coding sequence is TGTGCCATCAGGACAGGTCCCCGGGATGAAAAACTGTTTTTT.

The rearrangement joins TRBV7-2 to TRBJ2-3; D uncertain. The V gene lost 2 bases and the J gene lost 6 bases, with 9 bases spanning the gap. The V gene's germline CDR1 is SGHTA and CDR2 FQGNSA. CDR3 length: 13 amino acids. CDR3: CASSLRSQDTQYF. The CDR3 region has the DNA TGTGCCAGCAGCTTAAGGAGTCAGGATACGCAGTATTTT.

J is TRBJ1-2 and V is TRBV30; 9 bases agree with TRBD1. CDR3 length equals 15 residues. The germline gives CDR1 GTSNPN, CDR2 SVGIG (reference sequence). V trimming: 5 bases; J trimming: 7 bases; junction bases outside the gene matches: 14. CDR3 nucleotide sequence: TGTGCCTGGGCGTCGGGACAGGGACTTTTTGGTGGCTACACCTTC. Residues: CAWASGQGLFGGYTF.

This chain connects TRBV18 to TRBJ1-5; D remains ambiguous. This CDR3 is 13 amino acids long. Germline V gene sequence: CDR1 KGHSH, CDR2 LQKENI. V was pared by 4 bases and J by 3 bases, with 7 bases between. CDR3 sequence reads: CASSLNDNQPQHF. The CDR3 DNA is TGTGCCAGCTCACTTAATGACAATCAGCCCCAGCATTTT.

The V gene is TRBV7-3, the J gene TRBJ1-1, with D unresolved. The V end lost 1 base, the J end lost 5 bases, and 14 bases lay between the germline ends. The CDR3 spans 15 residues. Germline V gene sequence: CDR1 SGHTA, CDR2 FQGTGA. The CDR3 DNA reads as TGTGCCAGCAGCTTAAAGGGAGGTGGTGGTACTGAAGCTTTCTTT. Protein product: CASSLKGGGGTEAFF.

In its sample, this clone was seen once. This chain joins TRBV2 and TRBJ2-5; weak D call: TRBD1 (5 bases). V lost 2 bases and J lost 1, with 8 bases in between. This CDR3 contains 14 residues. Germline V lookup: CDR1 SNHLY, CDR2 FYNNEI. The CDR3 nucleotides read TGTGCCAGCAGTGAATTCAGGGCCCAAGAGACCCAGTACTTC. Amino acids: CASSEFRAQETQYF. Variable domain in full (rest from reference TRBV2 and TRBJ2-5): EPEVTQTPSHQVTQMGQEVILRCVPISNHLYFYWYRQILGQKVEFLVSFYNNEISEKSEIFDDQFSVERPDGSNFTLKIRSTKLEDSAMYFCASSEFRAQETQYFGPGTRLLVL.

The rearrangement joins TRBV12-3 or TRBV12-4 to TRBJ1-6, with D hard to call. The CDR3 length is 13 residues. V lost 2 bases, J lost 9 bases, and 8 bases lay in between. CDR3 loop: CASSLKAGSPLHF. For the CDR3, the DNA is TGTGCCAGCAGTTTAAAGGCGGGTTCACCCCTCCACTTT.

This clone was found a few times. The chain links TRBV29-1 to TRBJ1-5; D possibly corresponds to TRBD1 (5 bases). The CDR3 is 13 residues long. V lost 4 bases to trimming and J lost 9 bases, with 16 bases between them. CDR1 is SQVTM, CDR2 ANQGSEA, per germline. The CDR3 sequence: CSVVTAGQGPQHF. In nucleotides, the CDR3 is TGCAGCGTTGTTACCGCCGGGCAGGGGCCCCAGCATTTT.

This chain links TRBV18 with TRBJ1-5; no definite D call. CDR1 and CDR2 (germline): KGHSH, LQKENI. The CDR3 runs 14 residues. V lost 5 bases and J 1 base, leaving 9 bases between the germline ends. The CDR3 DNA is TGTGCCAGCTCAGATACCGCGAGCAATCAGCCCCAGCATTTT. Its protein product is CASSDTASNQPQHF. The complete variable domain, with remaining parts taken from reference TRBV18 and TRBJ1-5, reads NAGVMQNPRHLVRRRGQEARLRCSPMKGHSHVYWYRQLPEEGLKFMVYLQKENIIDESGMPKERFSAEFPKEGPSILRIQQVVRGDSAAYFCASSDTASNQPQHFGDGTRLSIL.

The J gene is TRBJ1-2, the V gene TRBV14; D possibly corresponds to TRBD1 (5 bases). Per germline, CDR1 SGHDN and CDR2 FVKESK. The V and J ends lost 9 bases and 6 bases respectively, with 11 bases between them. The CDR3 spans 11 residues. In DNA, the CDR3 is TGTGCCAGATCCGGAGGGGATGGCTACACCTTC. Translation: CARSGGDGYTF.

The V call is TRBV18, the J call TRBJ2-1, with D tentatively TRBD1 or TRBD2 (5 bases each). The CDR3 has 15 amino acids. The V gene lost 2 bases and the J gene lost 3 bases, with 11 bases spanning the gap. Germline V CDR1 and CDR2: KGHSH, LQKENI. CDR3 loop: CASSPGTEIYNEQFF. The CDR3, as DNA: TGTGCCAGCTCACCAGGGACGGAGATCTACAATGAGCAGTTCTTC.

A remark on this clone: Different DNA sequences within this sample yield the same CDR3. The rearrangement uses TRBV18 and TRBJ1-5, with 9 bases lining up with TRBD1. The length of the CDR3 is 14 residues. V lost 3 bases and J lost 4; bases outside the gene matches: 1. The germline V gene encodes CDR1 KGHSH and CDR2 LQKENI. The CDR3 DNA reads TGTGCCAGCTCACCGGGACAGGGAAATCAGCCCCAGCATTTT. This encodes CASSPGQGNQPQHF.

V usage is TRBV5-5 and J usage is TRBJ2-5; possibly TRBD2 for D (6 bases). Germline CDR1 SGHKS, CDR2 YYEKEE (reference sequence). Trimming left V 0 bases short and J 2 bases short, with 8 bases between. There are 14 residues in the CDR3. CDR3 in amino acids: CASSLVGGQETQYF. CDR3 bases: TGTGCCAGCAGCTTGGTTGGGGGGCAAGAGACCCAGTACTTC.

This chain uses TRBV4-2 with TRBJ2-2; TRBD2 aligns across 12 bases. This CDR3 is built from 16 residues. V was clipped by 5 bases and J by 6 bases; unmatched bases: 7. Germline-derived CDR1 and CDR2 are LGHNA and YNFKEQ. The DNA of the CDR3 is TGTGCCAGCAGCGCGACTAGCGGGAGTAATGCCGGGGAGCTGTTTTTT. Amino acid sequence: CASSATSGSNAGELFF.

The CDR3 nucleotides read TGTGCCAGCAGCTCCGGGGCCCCCTTTAAGCCTGGCACAGATACGCAGTATTTT. It yields the protein CASSSGAPFKPGTDTQYF. V is TRBV28 and J is TRBJ2-3, with D perhaps matching TRBD1 or TRBD2 (5 bases each). The germline V gene has CDR1 MDHEN and CDR2 SYDVKM. The ends were cut back, 6 bases at V and 1 base at J, with 23 bases in the middle. The CDR3 has 18 residues.

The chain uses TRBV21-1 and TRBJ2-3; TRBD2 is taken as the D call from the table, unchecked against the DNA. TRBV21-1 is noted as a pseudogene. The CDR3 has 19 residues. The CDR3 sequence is CASSKAWSIGGRGTDTQYF. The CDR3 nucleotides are TGTGCCAGCAGCAAAGCCTGGAGTATCGGCGGGAGAGGCACAGATACGCAGTATTTT.

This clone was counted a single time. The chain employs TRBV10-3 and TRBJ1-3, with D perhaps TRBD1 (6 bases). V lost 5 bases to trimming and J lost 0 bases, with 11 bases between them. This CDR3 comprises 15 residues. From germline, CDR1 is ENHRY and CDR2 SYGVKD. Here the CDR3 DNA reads TGTGCCATCAGTACCGGGACACCCTCTGGAAACACCATATATTTT. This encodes CAISTGTPSGNTIYF.

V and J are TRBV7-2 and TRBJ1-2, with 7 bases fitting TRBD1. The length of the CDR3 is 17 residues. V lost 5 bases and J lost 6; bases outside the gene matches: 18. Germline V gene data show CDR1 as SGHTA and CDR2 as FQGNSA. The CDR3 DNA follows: TGTGCCAGCAGCCCCCAGACAGGGAAGTCGATTGGGGATGGCTACACCTTC. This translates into CASSPQTGKSIGDGYTF.

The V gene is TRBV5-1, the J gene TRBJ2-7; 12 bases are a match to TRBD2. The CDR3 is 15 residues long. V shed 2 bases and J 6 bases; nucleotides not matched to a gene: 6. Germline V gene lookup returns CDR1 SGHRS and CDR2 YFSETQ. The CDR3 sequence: CASSLRLAGGAEQYF. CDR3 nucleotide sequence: TGCGCCAGCAGCTTAAGGCTAGCGGGAGGGGCCGAGCAGTACTTC.

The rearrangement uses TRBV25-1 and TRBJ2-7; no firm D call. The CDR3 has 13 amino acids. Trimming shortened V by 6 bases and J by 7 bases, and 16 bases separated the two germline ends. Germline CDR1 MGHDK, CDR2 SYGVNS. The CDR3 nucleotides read TGTGCCAGCAGGGATCGGACGGTCGGGGAGCAGTACTTC. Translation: CASRDRTVGEQYF.

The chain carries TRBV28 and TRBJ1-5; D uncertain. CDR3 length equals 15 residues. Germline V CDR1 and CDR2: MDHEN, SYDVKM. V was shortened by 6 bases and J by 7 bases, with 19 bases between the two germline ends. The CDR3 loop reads CASSLPKGRGQPQHF. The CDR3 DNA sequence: TGTGCCAGCAGCCTCCCAAAGGGTCGAGGACAGCCCCAGCATTTT.

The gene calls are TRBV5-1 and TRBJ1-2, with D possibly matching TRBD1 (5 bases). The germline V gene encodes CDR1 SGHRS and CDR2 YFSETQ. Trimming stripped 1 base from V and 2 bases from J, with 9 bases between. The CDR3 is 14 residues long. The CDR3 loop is CASSLSAGNYGYTF. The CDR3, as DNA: TGCGCCAGCAGCTTGTCGGCAGGGAACTATGGCTACACCTTC.

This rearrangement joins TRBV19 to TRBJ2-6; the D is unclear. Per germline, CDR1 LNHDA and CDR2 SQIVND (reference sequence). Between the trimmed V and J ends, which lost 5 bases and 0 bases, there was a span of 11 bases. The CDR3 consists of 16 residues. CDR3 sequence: CASSRVFPSGANVLTF. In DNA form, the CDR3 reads TGTGCCAGTAGTCGGGTTTTCCCCTCTGGGGCCAACGTCCTGACTTTC.

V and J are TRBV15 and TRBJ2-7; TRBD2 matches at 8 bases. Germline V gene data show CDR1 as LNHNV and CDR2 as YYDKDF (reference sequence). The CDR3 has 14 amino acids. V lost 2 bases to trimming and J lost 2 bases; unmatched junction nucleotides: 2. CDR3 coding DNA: TGTGCCACCAGCAGACCTAGCGGGCCCTACGAGCAGTACTTC. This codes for CATSRPSGPYEQYF.

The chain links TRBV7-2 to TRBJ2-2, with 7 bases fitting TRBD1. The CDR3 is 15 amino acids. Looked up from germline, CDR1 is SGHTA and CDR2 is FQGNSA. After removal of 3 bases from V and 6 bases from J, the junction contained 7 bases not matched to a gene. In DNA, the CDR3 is TGTGCCAGCAGCTTGACAGGGTCTAACGCCGGGGAGCTGTTTTTT. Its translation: CASSLTGSNAGELFF.

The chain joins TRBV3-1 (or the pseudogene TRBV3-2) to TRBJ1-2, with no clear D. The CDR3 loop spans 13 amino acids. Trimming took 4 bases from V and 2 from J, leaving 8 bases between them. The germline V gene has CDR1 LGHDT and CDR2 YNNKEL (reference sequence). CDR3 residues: CASSRGTNYGYTF. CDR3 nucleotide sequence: TGTGCCAGCAGCCGTGGTACGAACTATGGCTACACCTTC.